This T cell receptor beta chain was obtained from a study of long-term antiretroviral therapy in people with HIV. Study-wide context: Collection of the earliest samples took place about a decade ahead of the 2015 immediate-ART recommendation.

Concerning this clone: What it recognizes is unknown.

The germline V gene has CDR1 SGHTA and CDR2 FQGNSA. This CDR3 contains 14 residues. V lost 1 base to trimming and J lost 2 bases, with 9 bases between them. General study results and limits: The study collected no data on ART adherence, viral resistance or therapy changes. All time points showed a repertoire dominated by clones expanded before ART.

Version v3.0 of the immunoSEQ assay ran at survey level. Sequencing was performed with immunoSEQ multiplex PCR; in TCRdb, only in-frame clones are kept and a portion is missing. The profile shows roughly 15,000 clones, approximately 89% of them singletons. Clinicians in the United States treated all participants with HIV. The origin of this receptor is a woman aged 40 to 50 with HIV. The rearrangement links TRBV7-2 to TRBJ2-7, with D possibly matching TRBD1 (5 bases). The starting material was unsorted PBMCs, obtained 0.6 years after starting antiretroviral therapy. The CDR3 DNA is TGTGCCAGCAGCTTAGTTTGGACACCCTACGAGCAGTACTTC. Protein sequence: CASSLVWTPYEQYF.